What follows are 21 T cell receptor beta chains derived from one specimen sequenced in a study of human T cells and chemical hapten exposure. TCRdb redid the calling of the RACE reads with MiXCR, one entry per CDR3 protein. This sample has more than 70,000 distinct CDR3 sequences, with about 10% found just once. Time point meaning: patch test 1, 2 weeks after DPC sensitization. As for treatment: therapeutic diphenylcyclopropenone sensitization with weekly scalp DPC. Sequenced here: whole blood, sampled in connection with sensitization to the hapten diphenylcyclopropenone (DPC). The receptors shown here come from a woman between 55 and 75 years old with alopecia areata. Some clones in this sample may be carry-over from other donors' samples.

This chain uses TRBV25-1 with TRBJ2-7; D perhaps matches TRBD2 (6 bases). The V gene's germline CDR1 is MGHDK and CDR2 SYGVNS. V lost 4 bases and J 1 base, leaving 11 bases between the germline ends. The CDR3 is 14 residues long. The CDR3 bases are TGTGCCAGCAGTGGCGCCGGGACTTCCTACGAGCAGTACTTC. It codes for CASSGAGTSYEQYF.

Ten or more counts support this clonotype. V usage is TRBV7-2 and J usage is TRBJ2-1, with unresolved D. V shed 2 bases and J shed 4 bases, with 12 bases lying between them. The CDR3 covers 15 residues. Germline V gene lookup returns CDR1 SGHTA and CDR2 FQGNSA. The CDR3 sequence is CASSLMRANYNEQFF. CDR3 sequence (DNA): TGTGCCAGCAGCTTAATGAGAGCCAATTACAATGAGCAGTTCTTC. Full variable domain (rest looked up from reference TRBV7-2 and TRBJ2-1): GAGVSQSPSNKVTEKGKDVELRCDPISGHTALYWYRQSLGQGLEFLIYFQGNSAPDKSGLPSDRFSAERTGGSVSTLTIQRTQQEDSAVYLCASSLMRANYNEQFFGPGTRLTVL.

In its sample, this clonotype was seen a few times. The chain joins TRBV2 to TRBJ2-6, with D perhaps TRBD1 (5 bases). The CDR3 is made up of 18 amino acids. Germline CDR1 and CDR2: SNHLY and FYNNEI. V lost 7 bases, J lost 2 bases, and 21 bases lay in between. The CDR3 sequence: CASIEPVGLQAGANVLTF. The CDR3 DNA is TGTGCCAGCATAGAGCCTGTGGGTTTACAGGCTGGGGCCAACGTCCTGACTTTC.

This clonotype was picked up many times. The rearrangement links TRBV19 to TRBJ2-7; the match to TRBD2 covers 8 bases. This CDR3 comprises 14 residues. Germline values: CDR1 LNHDA, CDR2 SQIVND (reference sequence). With 7 bases clipped from V and 4 bases from J, the junction kept 9 bases outside the gene matches. The CDR3 coding sequence is TGTGCCAGTACGGCGGGGGGCCACAGTTACGAGCAGTACTTC. Translating gives CASTAGGHSYEQYF. Together with reference TRBV19 and TRBJ2-7, the CDR3 gives the full variable domain: DGGITQSPKYLFRKEGQNVTLSCEQNLNHDAMYWYRQDPGQGLRLIYYSQIVNDFQKGDIAEGYSVSREKKESFPLTVTSAQKNPTAFYLCASTAGGHSYEQYFGPGTRLTVT.

This clonotype was counted ten times or more. This chain connects TRBV5-1 to TRBJ1-5; 10 bases are shared with TRBD1. The CDR3 consists of 14 residues. The V and J ends lost 3 bases and 7 bases, in that order; junction bases with no gene match: 4. Germline CDR1 and CDR2: SGHRS and YFSETQ. The CDR3 sequence is CASSSGTGVQPQHF. CDR3 bases: TGCGCCAGCAGCTCCGGGACAGGGGTGCAGCCCCAGCATTTT.

V and J are TRBV9 and TRBJ2-5; D is undetermined. Trimming took off 3 bases at V and 7 bases at J, with 13 bases between the two ends. Germline CDR1 is SGDLS and CDR2 is YYNGEE. The CDR3 sequence is 13 residues long. CDR3 sequence: CASSARVIGTQYF. CDR3 sequence (DNA): TGTGCCAGCAGCGCTCGAGTAATTGGGACCCAGTACTTC.

This clonotype has ten or more counts. The rearrangement uses TRBV10-2 and TRBJ2-5, with D maybe TRBD2 (5 bases). V lost 6 bases to trimming and J lost 5 bases, with 16 bases between them. The CDR3 length is 14 residues. Germline CDR1 is WSHSY and CDR2 is SAAADI. The CDR3 nucleotides are TGCGCCAGCAGCGCCTCTACTAGTTCCGAGACCCAGTACTTC. This codes for CASSASTSSETQYF.

In this sample, this clonotype turned up many times. J is TRBJ1-2 and V is TRBV7-8, with D unresolved. The ends were cut back, 0 bases at V and 8 bases at J, with 10 bases in the middle. The CDR3 has 13 residues. Germline V gene lookup returns CDR1 SGHVS and CDR2 FQNEAQ. The CDR3 region is CASSLAGVSGYTF. DNA for the CDR3: TGTGCCAGCAGCTTAGCCGGGGTGTCAGGCTACACCTTC.

This clonotype was picked up a small number of times. The chain employs TRBV5-1 and TRBJ2-5; 11 nucleotides agree with TRBD1. The germline V gene has CDR1 SGHRS and CDR2 YFSETQ. J gave up 5 bases and V 0 bases, and 3 bases lay outside the gene matches. The CDR3 runs 15 residues. The CDR3 DNA is TGCGCCAGCAGCTTGGGGACAGGGGGCGCTGAGACCCAGTACTTC. Translated: CASSLGTGGAETQYF.

This clonotype was seen repeatedly, ten times or more. V gene TRBV5-1 combines with J gene TRBJ1-2, with D possibly matching TRBD1 (6 bases). CDR1 SGHRS and CDR2 YFSETQ come from the germline V gene. This CDR3 spans 14 amino acids. Trimming removed 5 bases at V and 8 bases at J, with 19 bases between. The CDR3 loop is CASSLLGGAKGYTF. As DNA, the CDR3 is TGCGCCAGCAGTTTGCTTGGGGGCGCGAAAGGCTACACCTTC.

The V and J genes are TRBV5-1 and TRBJ2-1; 9 nucleotides align to TRBD1. Germline V gives CDR1 SGHRS, CDR2 YFSETQ. The V segment lost 4 bases and the J segment 8 bases; nucleotides outside the gene matches: 10. The CDR3 is 15 amino acids. The CDR3 is CASSLYGQGKYEQFF. The CDR3 DNA reads TGCGCCAGCAGCCTCTACGGACAGGGGAAATATGAGCAGTTCTTC.

This clonotype was counted at least ten times. CDR3 bases: TGTGTCTCCACCAGGGCGGCTTACAATGAGCAGTTCTTC. Protein sequence: CVSTRAAYNEQFF. V is TRBV2 and J is TRBJ2-1, with D possibly matching TRBD1 (5 bases). The CDR3 is made up of 13 amino acids. Germline CDR1 SNHLY, CDR2 FYNNEI.

This clonotype was seen at least ten times. This chain links TRBV29-1 with TRBJ2-6; 7 bases agree with TRBD1. In germline, CDR1 is SQVTM, CDR2 ANQGSEA. The V and J ends lost 6 bases and 1 base, in that order; junction bases with no gene match: 9. The CDR3 has 16 amino acids. CDR3 nucleotide sequence: TGCAGCGTCGGAGACAGGGATTATTCTGGGGCCAACGTCCTGACTTTC. Its protein is CSVGDRDYSGANVLTF. Full variable domain (rest looked up from reference TRBV29-1 and TRBJ2-6): SAVISQKPSRDICQRGTSLTIQCQVDSQVTMMFWYRQQPGQSLTLIATANQGSEATYESGFVIDKFPISRPNLTFSTLTVSNMSPEDSSIYLCSVGDRDYSGANVLTFGAGSRLTVL.

In this sample, this clonotype turned up many times. The V call is TRBV2, the J call TRBJ1-2; TRBD1 agrees at 8 bases. The CDR3 is 15 amino acids. V lost 7 bases to trimming and J lost 5 bases; unmatched junction nucleotides: 12. Germline values: CDR1 SNHLY, CDR2 FYNNEI. Written as DNA, the CDR3 is TGTGCCAGCACCAACCTCCCAGGGGGCTTTTATGGCTACACCTTC. This codes for CASTNLPGGFYGYTF.

This clonotype was observed a handful of times. The V call is TRBV11-2, the J call TRBJ1-1, with 7 bases lining up with TRBD1. Per germline, CDR1 SGHAT and CDR2 FQNNGV. This CDR3 spans 13 amino acids. V shed 4 bases and J 4 bases; nucleotides not matched to a gene: 3. The CDR3 region has the DNA TGTGCCAGCAGCTCCCAGGGGGGCACTGAAGCTTTCTTT. Its translation is CASSSQGGTEAFF.

V is TRBV12-3 or TRBV12-4 and J is TRBJ1-1; D remains unclear. This CDR3 has 14 residues. Deletions cut 2 bases from V and 3 bases from J, with 10 bases between. The CDR3 reads CASSLLRAYTEAFF. As DNA, the CDR3 is TGTGCCAGCAGTTTATTGAGGGCATACACTGAAGCTTTCTTT.

The sample holds a few counts of this clonotype. V usage is TRBV19 and J usage is TRBJ1-5; 7 nucleotides line up with TRBD1. This CDR3 is 12 amino acids long. V trimming: 9 bases; J trimming: 4 bases; junction bases outside the gene matches: 3. In germline, CDR1 is LNHDA, CDR2 SQIVND (reference sequence). In DNA, the CDR3 is TGTGCCAGCAAGACAGGGAATCAGCCCCAGCATTTT. Residues: CASKTGNQPQHF.

This sequence joins TRBV20-1 and TRBJ1-5; unclear D gene. This CDR3 contains 17 residues. Germline CDR1 reads DFQATT; CDR2 reads SNEGSKA (reference sequence). Deletions cut 0 bases from V and 5 bases from J, with 20 bases between. The CDR3 nucleotides read TGCAGTGCTAGAGATTCAGGCGCCTCCCCACGGCATCAGCCCCAGCATTTT. It is translated as CSARDSGASPRHQPQHF.

This clonotype was observed a handful of times. This rearrangement joins TRBV20-1 to TRBJ1-3; possibly TRBD1 for D (6 bases). There are 14 residues in the CDR3. Germline CDR1 and CDR2: DFQATT and SNEGSKA (reference sequence). V lost 0 bases and J lost 2, with 8 bases in between. Here the CDR3 reads CSARDTGPGNTIYF. CDR3 nucleotides: TGCAGTGCTAGAGATACAGGGCCTGGAAACACCATATATTTT.

The chain employs TRBV20-1 and TRBJ2-1; 8 nucleotides agree with TRBD2. Germline V gene lookup returns CDR1 DFQATT and CDR2 SNEGSKA (reference sequence). The V and J ends lost 4 bases and 6 bases, in that order; junction bases with no gene match: 8. The CDR3 totals 14 residues. CDR3 residues: CSATGTRRGNEQFF. In DNA form, the CDR3 reads TGCAGTGCTACAGGGACTAGACGGGGCAATGAGCAGTTCTTC.

This clonotype has ten or more counts. This sequence joins TRBV9 and TRBJ2-3; the match to TRBD1 covers 7 bases. Germline CDR1 and CDR2: SGDLS and YYNGEE. CDR3 size: 16 residues. V dropped 2 bases and J dropped 3; count of bases not matched to a gene: 9. CDR3 region: CASSVRGGLSTDTQYF. CDR3 in DNA: TGTGCCAGCAGCGTGAGAGGGGGCCTCTCTACAGATACGCAGTATTTT.